This T cell receptor beta chain was identified during a study of T cell repertoires in cytomegalovirus infection. For the study at large: CMV infection and matching HLA type were both indicated by public TCR beta signatures.

MiXCR was run by TCRdb on the reads, yielding one entry per CDR3 protein. The sample lists 640,000 or so distinct CDR3 sequences, around 31% seen once, with 15% to 20% in the top ten. This CDR3 region has 13 residues. Germline assignment: CDR1 SQVTM and CDR2 ANQGSEA. The V and J ends lost 3 bases and 7 bases respectively, with 14 bases between them. Study findings and constraints: The study found HLA-C-restricted CMV-specific TCR beta clonotypes dominating the ex vivo response. The cumulative frequency of public TCR beta families distinguished individuals who carried CMV together with the relevant HLA.

About this clonotype: Its antigen is unknown.

The source of this sequence is a human donor in good health (CMV status not recorded). Some clones in this sample may be carry-over from other donors' samples. Sequences were derived from cultured PBMCs, sampled from culture after CMV antigen stimulation. This sequence joins TRBV29-1 and TRBJ2-3, with D possibly TRBD1 on 6 matching bases. CDR3 nucleotides: TGCAGCGTTGATCCAGGGGCCGGAAATACGCAGTATTTT. This codes for CSVDPGAGNTQYF.